Listed here is a single TCR beta chain. The antigen remains unidentified. This record belongs to a study of cytomegalovirus exposure and HLA in healthy donors. Assay: immunoSEQ multiplex PCR; the TCRdb copy retains only in-frame clones and omits some. Of over 250,000 clones listed, 65% to 90% are singletons. Germline V gene sequence: CDR1 MNHEY, CDR2 SVGAGI. With 2 bases removed from V and 8 bases from J, the gap between germline ends came to 12 bases. The CDR3 is 13 amino acids. The study drew the donors from its approximately 110-subject validation cohort, separate from the roughly 700-subject first cohort. Broader study findings: In vitro testing confirmed a few CMV-associated chains as specific for CMV antigens. A classifier reportedly called cytomegalovirus status with high sensitivity and specificity. Rarity held for most TCR sequences, but there were some public TCRs that occurred in many donors.

The rearrangement uses TRBV6-5 and TRBJ1-2; perhaps TRBD1 as D (6 bases). The clonotype originates from a woman aged 18-29 years in good health and CMV-seronegative. Sequencing used PBMCs. The CDR3 loop is CASSYGRGRGYTF. The CDR3 DNA reads as TGTGCCAGCAGTTACGGCAGGGGTAGAGGCTACACCTTC.